A selection of T cell receptor beta chains follows, all from one sample in a study of cytomegalovirus exposure and HLA in healthy donors. Sequenced by immunoSEQ multiplex PCR; TCRdb stores in-frame clones only, minus some. The data show about 160,000 clones, around 80% seen once. The sequenced sample was PBMCs. The source of these receptors is a female donor in good health and CMV-seronegative. Each CDR3 is given with its conserved first and last residue. D genes are given only for firm matches. Rows give clone size only sometimes, using once, few, many, or a class for an expanded clone.

cdr3_length clone_size j_call v_call d_call cdr3_aa cdr3_nt
18 - TRBJ2-6 TRBV7-3 - CASSPEARSLTGANVLTF TGTGCCAGCAGCCCCGAGGCAAGGTCCTTGACTGGGGCCAACGTCCTGACTTTC
15 - TRBJ1-5 TRBV5-8 TRBD1 CASSAVRDRGQPQHF TGTGCCAGCAGCGCGGTCCGGGACAGGGGCCAGCCCCAGCATTTT
13 few TRBJ1-6 TRBV6-1 - CASGETGNSPLHF TGTGCCAGCGGGGAGACGGGGAATTCACCCCTCCACTTT
13 once TRBJ1-2 TRBV5-1 - CASSRGEGYGYTF TGCGCCAGCAGCCGAGGGGAGGGCTATGGCTACACCTTC
15 - TRBJ2-7 TRBV19 - CASSIGVTGNYEQYF TGTGCCAGTAGTATCGGGGTTACCGGGAACTACGAGCAGTACTTC
13 - TRBJ2-7 TRBV29-1 TRBD2 CSARTSATYEQYF TGCAGCGCCCGGACTAGCGCCACCTACGAGCAGTACTTC
15 - TRBJ2-2 TRBV4-3 TRBD1 CASSHGDRGTGELFF TGCGCCAGCAGCCACGGGGACAGGGGTACCGGGGAGCTGTTTTTT
14 - TRBJ1-4 TRBV19 - CASSIGSGVEKLFF TGTGCCAGTAGTATAGGGTCAGGGGTAGAAAAACTGTTTTTT
13 - TRBJ2-1 TRBV4-2 - CASSEVPPDWKFF TGTGCCAGCAGCGAAGTTCCCCCCGACTGGAAGTTCTTC
15 - TRBJ2-3 TRBV7-3 - CASSSSTVSTDTQYF TGTGCCAGCAGCTCTTCGACAGTTAGCACAGATACGCAGTATTTT
13 - TRBJ1-5 TRBV4-3 - CASSLELYQPQHF TGCGCCAGCAGCCTTGAGTTATATCAGCCCCAGCATTTT
15 - TRBJ2-3 TRBV6-4 TRBD2 CASSALAGDVDTQYF TGTGCCAGCAGTGCACTAGCGGGGGACGTAGATACGCAGTATTTT
14 - TRBJ2-5 TRBV29-1 - CSAHEASIGGTQYF TGCAGCGCACACGAGGCTAGTATCGGTGGGACCCAGTACTTC
13 - TRBJ2-7 TRBV6-1 - CASVRPGSYEQYF TGTGCCAGCGTCCGTCCGGGTTCCTACGAGCAGTACTTC
16 - TRBJ2-7 TRBV18 TRBD1 CASSALNRGASYEQYF TGTGCCAGCTCAGCATTGAACAGGGGTGCTTCCTACGAGCAGTACTTC
14 few TRBJ1-1 TRBV27 - CASSNRAAGTEAFF TGTGCCAGCAGTAATCGGGCCGCGGGCACTGAAGCTTTCTTT
12 - TRBJ1-1 TRBV6-5 - CATGGQYTEAFF TGTGCCACTGGCGGACAATACACTGAAGCTTTCTTT
13 once TRBJ2-5 TRBV4-3 TRBD1 CASSQDRGQTQYF TGCGCCAGCAGCCAGGACAGGGGTCAGACCCAGTACTTC
16 - TRBJ2-7 TRBV29-1 - CSARRYQAADSYEQYF TGCAGCGCCAGGAGGTATCAGGCAGCAGACTCCTACGAGCAGTACTTC
17 - TRBJ1-5 TRBV4-3 TRBD1 CASSQEPGGLGNQPQHF TGCGCCAGCAGCCAAGAGCCAGGGGGTTTGGGCAATCAGCCCCAGCATTTT
13 - TRBJ1-1 TRBV4-3 - CASSQDAGLEAFF TGCGCCAGCAGCCAAGACGCAGGGTTGGAAGCTTTCTTT
17 - TRBJ2-2 TRBV7-8 TRBD2 CASSLTTSGSFTGELFF TGTGCCAGCAGCTTAACGACTAGCGGGAGTTTCACCGGGGAGCTGTTTTTT
16 - TRBJ2-5 TRBV5-1 TRBD2 CASSKKRGFDQETQYF TGCGCCAGCAGCAAAAAGCGGGGGTTTGACCAAGAGACCCAGTACTTC
15 - TRBJ1-1 TRBV10-3 - CAISAPGARGTEAFF TGTGCCATCAGTGCACCCGGGGCGCGGGGCACTGAAGCTTTCTTT
14 - TRBJ2-7 TRBV9 - CASSVSTFSYEQYF TGTGCCAGCAGCGTCTCGACTTTTTCCTACGAGCAGTACTTC
15 - TRBJ2-7 TRBV19 TRBD2 CASSIALAGRLEQYF TGTGCCAGTAGTATTGCCCTAGCGGGGCGATTGGAGCAGTACTTC
15 - TRBJ1-5 TRBV18 TRBD1 CASSRLQGENQPQHF TGTGCCAGCTCACGACTACAGGGGGAAAATCAGCCCCAGCATTTT
13 few TRBJ2-7 TRBV11-2 - CASSLDPSYEQYF TGTGCCAGCAGCTTAGATCCCTCGTACGAGCAGTACTTC
13 once TRBJ2-7 TRBV11-2 - CASSLEGPYEQYF TGTGCCAGCAGCTTGGAGGGCCCCTACGAGCAGTACTTC
13 - TRBJ2-1 TRBV29-1 - CSVDGEVGNEQFF TGCAGCGTTGACGGGGAGGTGGGGAATGAGCAGTTCTTC
13 few TRBJ2-3 TRBV19 TRBD1 CASKGGSTDTQYF TGTGCCAGTAAAGGGGGCAGCACAGATACGCAGTATTTT
13 - TRBJ1-2 TRBV5-1 - CASSLNGDYGYTF TGCGCCAGCAGCTTGAACGGTGACTATGGCTACACCTTC
13 - TRBJ1-4 TRBV7-3 - CASSFTVNEKLFF TGTGCCAGCAGCTTTACGGTGAATGAAAAACTGTTTTTT
13 - TRBJ2-3 TRBV5-4 - CASSTGSTDTQYF TGTGCCAGCAGCACAGGGAGCACAGATACGCAGTATTTT
14 - TRBJ1-4 TRBV5-1 - CASSLQGSDEKLFF TGCGCCAGCAGCTTGCAGGGGTCGGATGAAAAACTGTTTTTT
12 - TRBJ2-3 TRBV7-2 - CASSTYADTQYF TGTGCCAGCAGCACCTACGCAGATACGCAGTATTTT
16 - TRBJ2-7 TRBV5-4 - CASTSRGQTEAYEQYF TGTGCCAGCACATCCCGCGGGCAAACGGAAGCCTACGAGCAGTACTTC
14 - TRBJ2-5 TRBV7-3 TRBD2 CASSYGGAGETQYF TGTGCCAGCAGTTACGGGGGGGCGGGGGAGACCCAGTACTTC
15 - TRBJ1-2 TRBV5-1 - CASSLGQIANYGYTF TGCGCCAGCAGCTTGGGGCAAATCGCCAACTATGGCTACACCTTC
12 - TRBJ1-3 TRBV6-5 - CASRPDRNTIYF TGTGCCAGCAGGCCCGACAGAAACACCATATATTTT
16 - TRBJ1-1 TRBV5-3 - CARSFLRGGKNTEAFF TGTGCCAGAAGCTTCCTCCGGGGGGGGAAGAACACTGAAGCTTTCTTT